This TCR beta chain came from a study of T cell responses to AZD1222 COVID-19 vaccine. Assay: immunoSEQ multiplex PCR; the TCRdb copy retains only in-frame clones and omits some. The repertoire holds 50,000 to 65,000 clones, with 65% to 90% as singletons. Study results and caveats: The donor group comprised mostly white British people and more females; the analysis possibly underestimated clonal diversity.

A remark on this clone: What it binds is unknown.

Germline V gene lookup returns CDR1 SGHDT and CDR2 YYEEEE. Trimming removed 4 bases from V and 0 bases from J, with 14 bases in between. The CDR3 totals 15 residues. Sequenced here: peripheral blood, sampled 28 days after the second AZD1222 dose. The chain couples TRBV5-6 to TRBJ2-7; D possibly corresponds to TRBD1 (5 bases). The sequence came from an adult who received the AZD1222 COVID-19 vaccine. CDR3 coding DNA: TGTGCCAGCAGCCGAACAGGCGCCAGCTCCTACGAGCAGTACTTC. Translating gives CASSRTGASSYEQYF.